The rows below give T cell receptor beta chains drawn from one sample of a study of T-cell reconstitution after alpha-beta-depleted transplantation in children. TCRdb re-called the PCR reads through MiXCR, storing one row per CDR3 protein. Counted here are fewer than 250,000 distinct CDR3 sequences, roughly 18% occurring once; the ten biggest clones make up approximately 40%. This material consisted of PBMCs, mostly from graft donor cells, taken 360 days after TCRalphabeta/CD19-depleted stem cell transplant. Receptors were obtained from a male patient aged 2-9 years who had a stem cell transplant for acute lymphoblastic leukemia, so the T cells may come from the graft donor. CDR3s include the opening cysteine and the closing phenylalanine or tryptophan. A D gene is named only where the DNA matches it firmly. Clone size is shown for a subset of rows, as once, few, many or a class of expanded clone.

cdr3_nt cdr3_aa j_call d_call cdr3_length v_call clone_size
TGTGCCAGCAGCGTAGGAGGCAGGCCCTACGAGCAGTACTTC CASSVGGRPYEQYF TRBJ2-7 - 14 TRBV9 few
TGTGGCAGCAGGGTCTTTACGGGCAATGAGCAGTTCTTC CGSRVFTGNEQFF TRBJ2-1 - 13 TRBV2 -
TGCAGTGCTAGAGAAAGGGAAAGCACAGATACGCAGTATTTT CSARERESTDTQYF TRBJ2-3 - 14 TRBV20-1 many
TGTGCCACCAGCAGAGATAGGCGACAGGCCGAGGACTATGGCTACACCTTC CATSRDRRQAEDYGYTF TRBJ1-2 - 17 TRBV15 few
TGTGCCAGCAGTTTTTGGGGTCGGGGGACTGAAGCTTTCTTT CASSFWGRGTEAFF TRBJ1-1 - 14 TRBV12-3/TRBV12-4 -
TGTGCCATCAGTGATGGGAATCAGCCCCAGCATTTT CAISDGNQPQHF TRBJ1-5 - 12 TRBV10-3 -
TGTGCCAGCAGCTTATCACTGACGGGGGAGACCCAGTACTTC CASSLSLTGETQYF TRBJ2-5 - 14 TRBV7-9 -
TGTGCCAGTAGTACCAACAGGGACACTGAAGCTTTCTTT CASSTNRDTEAFF TRBJ1-1 - 13 TRBV19 few
TGTGCCAGCAGCTTGGTGAGGCTCACCGGAGGCCAAGAGACCCAGTACTTC CASSLVRLTGGQETQYF TRBJ2-5 - 17 TRBV5-6 -
TGCGCCAGCAGCTTGAATACAGGGGGGAGCACGTTCCTGTTTTTT CASSLNTGGSTFLFF TRBJ1-4 TRBD1 15 TRBV5-1 -
TGTGCCAGCAGCCAGCCCAAGCCGGGACAGGGGAGCGAGCAGTACTTC CASSQPKPGQGSEQYF TRBJ2-7 TRBD1 16 TRBV4-2 -
TGTGCCAGCAGCACGGACAGGGGCGGACAGCCCCAGCATTTT CASSTDRGGQPQHF TRBJ1-5 TRBD1 14 TRBV7-8 -
TGTGCCAGCAGTTTTGACAGGAGGCAGTGGGAGACCCAGTACTTC CASSFDRRQWETQYF TRBJ2-5 - 15 TRBV7-9 -
TGCGCCAGCAGCCCCAAGGACAGGCCAGAGGGAAACATTCAGTACTTC CASSPKDRPEGNIQYF TRBJ2-4 TRBD1 16 TRBV5-1 -
TGTGCCAGCAGTTTAGCGTCCGTCGGTCTAGCCAAAAACATTCAGTACTTC CASSLASVGLAKNIQYF TRBJ2-4 - 17 TRBV12-3/TRBV12-4 -
TGTGCCAGCTCACCACTCCGGGACCCGGGAGTCCATTTT CASSPLRDPGVHF TRBJ2-3 - 13 TRBV18 -
TGTGCCAGCAGGGAGGGAGCTAGCACAGATACGCAGTATTTT CASREGASTDTQYF TRBJ2-3 - 14 TRBV12-3/TRBV12-4 few
TGTGCCAGCAGCTACGGACTAGCAGGGACCTACGAGCAGTACTTC CASSYGLAGTYEQYF TRBJ2-7 TRBD2 15 TRBV12-3/TRBV12-4 -
TGCAGTGCTAGGCTGGGGGTGATTGAAGCTTTCTTT CSARLGVIEAFF TRBJ1-1 - 12 TRBV20-1 many
TGTGCCATCAGTTTGTCAGGACCGCACCCTAATGAAAAACTGTTTTTT CAISLSGPHPNEKLFF TRBJ1-4 - 16 TRBV10-3 -
TGCAGTGCTAGAACAGCCGGGGGCTACACCTTC CSARTAGGYTF TRBJ1-2 - 11 TRBV20-1 many
TGCGCCAGCAGCCCCGTGGGCGGGGGTAACTACGAGCAGTACTTC CASSPVGGGNYEQYF TRBJ2-7 TRBD2 15 TRBV4-3 -
TGCGCCAGCAGTGACGCTGCCGGGACTGCCAGCCGGGGGGAGCAGTTCTTC CASSDAAGTASRGEQFF TRBJ2-1 - 17 TRBV10-1 few
TGTGCCAGCAGTGCGGGATCCCAGGGGCTATGGGGAAACACCATATATTTT CASSAGSQGLWGNTIYF TRBJ1-3 - 17 TRBV28 -
TGTGCCAGCAGCTTGAACGACAGGGGTGGGTCACCCCTCCACTTT CASSLNDRGGSPLHF TRBJ1-6 TRBD1 15 TRBV5-4 -
TGTGCCAGCAGCCAGGTTCGACTAGCGGGGGGCCACACCGGGGAGCTGTTTTTT CASSQVRLAGGHTGELFF TRBJ2-2 TRBD2 18 TRBV4-2 many
TGCAGCGGGGGGTGGGCTTCTAGCACAGATACGCAGTATTTT CSGGWASSTDTQYF TRBJ2-3 - 14 TRBV29-1 few
TGTGCCAGCAGCCAATCGGGGACAGGGGGAGTCTACGAGCAGTACTTC CASSQSGTGGVYEQYF TRBJ2-7 TRBD1 16 TRBV4-2 -
TGCGCCAGCAGCCCCCGACCCGGAGATACGCAGTATTTT CASSPRPGDTQYF TRBJ2-3 - 13 TRBV5-1 many